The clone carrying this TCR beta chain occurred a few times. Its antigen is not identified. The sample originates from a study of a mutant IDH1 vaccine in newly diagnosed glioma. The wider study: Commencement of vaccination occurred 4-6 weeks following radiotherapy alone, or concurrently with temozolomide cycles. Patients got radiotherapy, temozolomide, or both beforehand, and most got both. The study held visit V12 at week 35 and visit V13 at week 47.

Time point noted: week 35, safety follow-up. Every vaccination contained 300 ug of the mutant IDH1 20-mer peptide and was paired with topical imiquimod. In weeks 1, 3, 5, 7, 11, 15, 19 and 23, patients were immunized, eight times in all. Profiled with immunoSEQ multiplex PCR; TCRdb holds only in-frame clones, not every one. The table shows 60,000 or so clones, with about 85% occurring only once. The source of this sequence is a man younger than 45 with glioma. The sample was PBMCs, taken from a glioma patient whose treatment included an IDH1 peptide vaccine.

Here the CDR3 reads CASSVGQGYNQPQHF. The CDR3 nucleotides read TGTGCCAGCAGCGTAGGACAGGGATACAATCAGCCCCAGCATTTT. The rearrangement uses TRBV9 and TRBJ1-5; 7 nucleotides align to TRBD1. V gave up 0 bases and J gave up 3 bases; unmatched junction bases: 3. The length of the CDR3 is 15 residues. The germline V gene encodes CDR1 SGDLS and CDR2 YYNGEE.